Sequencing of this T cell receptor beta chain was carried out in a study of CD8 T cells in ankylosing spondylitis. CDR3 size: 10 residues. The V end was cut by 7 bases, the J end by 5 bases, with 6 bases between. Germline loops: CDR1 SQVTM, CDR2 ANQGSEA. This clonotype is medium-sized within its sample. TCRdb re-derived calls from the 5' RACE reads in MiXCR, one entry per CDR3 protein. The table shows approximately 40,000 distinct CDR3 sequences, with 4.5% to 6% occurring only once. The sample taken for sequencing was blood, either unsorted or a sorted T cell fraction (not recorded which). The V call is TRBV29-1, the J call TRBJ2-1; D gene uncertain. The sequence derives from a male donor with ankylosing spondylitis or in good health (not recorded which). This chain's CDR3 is CSAFDNEQFF. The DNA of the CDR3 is TGCAGCGCCTTCGACAATGAGCAGTTCTTC.